This T cell receptor (beta chain) appears in the sequencing data of a study of monozygotic twins with inflammatory bowel disease. Looked up from germline, CDR1 is SGHDN and CDR2 is FVKESK. The CDR3 extends over 19 amino acids. Reanalyzing the 5' RACE reads, TCRdb keeps one entry per CDR3 protein, without DNA. This table holds some 170,000 distinct CDR3 sequences. The source is a human donor with ulcerative colitis or Crohn's disease, or a healthy co-twin of an affected twin (not recorded which). The sample comprised blood. The chain is built from TRBV14 and TRBJ1-6; as DNA is missing, the TRBD1 call by TCRdb cannot be tested. CDR3: CASSQVWRGYANRDSPLHF.